This T cell receptor (beta chain) was profiled in a study of cytomegalovirus exposure and HLA in healthy donors. Study at large: Roughly 80 million unique TCRs from HLA-typed donors made up an early data release.

Points from the study as a whole: Donors were assumed by presence/absence analyses to have roughly uniform sequencing depth. TCR beta V- and J-gene trimming, according to a later analysis, was linked to a missense DCLRE1C variant.

Use of 60 Vbeta and 13 Jbeta primers characterized the PCR. Clones were read by immunoSEQ multiplex PCR, and TCRdb kept only the in-frame ones, dropping some. The sample includes 100,000 to 120,000 clones, around 82% of them seen just once. The V gene lost 5 bases and the J gene lost 3 bases, with 11 bases spanning the gap. CDR3 length: 15 amino acids. Germline lookup yields CDR1 SEHNR and CDR2 FQNEAQ (reference sequence). For this clone: Its target is unknown.

The receptor comes from a woman in her 30s in good health and CMV-seropositive. Input material: PBMCs. The V and J genes are TRBV7-9 and TRBJ2-6, with a tentative D call TRBD2 (6 bases). As DNA, the CDR3 is TGTGCCAGCAGCGGGGGGTCTGGTGGGGCCAACGTCCTGACTTTC. It translates to CASSGGSGGANVLTF.